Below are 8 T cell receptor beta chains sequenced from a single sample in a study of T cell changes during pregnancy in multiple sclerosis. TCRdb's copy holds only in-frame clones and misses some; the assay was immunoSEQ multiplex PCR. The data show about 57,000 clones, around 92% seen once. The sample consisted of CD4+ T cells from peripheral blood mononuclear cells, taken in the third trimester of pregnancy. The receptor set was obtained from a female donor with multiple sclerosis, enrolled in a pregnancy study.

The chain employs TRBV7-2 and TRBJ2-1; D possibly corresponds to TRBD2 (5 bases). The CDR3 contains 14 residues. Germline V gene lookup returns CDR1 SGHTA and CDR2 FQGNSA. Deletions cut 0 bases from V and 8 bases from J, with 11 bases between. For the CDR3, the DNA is TGTGCCAGCAGCTTAGCGCCGAGGGCAGATGAGCAGTTCTTC. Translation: CASSLAPRADEQFF. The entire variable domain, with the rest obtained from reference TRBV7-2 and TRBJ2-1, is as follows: GAGVSQSPSNKVTEKGKDVELRCDPISGHTALYWYRQSLGQGLEFLIYFQGNSAPDKSGLPSDRFSAERTGGSVSTLTIQRTQQEDSAVYLCASSLAPRADEQFFGPGTRLTVL.

The CDR3 protein is CAISDTLTGGNEKLFF. The CDR3 nucleotides read TGTGCCATCAGTGACACCCTGACAGGGGGCAATGAAAAACTGTTTTTT. This rearrangement joins TRBV10-3 to TRBJ1-4, with 10 bases matching TRBD1. CDR1 is ENHRY and CDR2 is SYGVKD in the germline V gene. This CDR3 region has 16 residues. V shed 3 bases, J shed 5 bases, and the junction held 6 bases outside the gene matches.

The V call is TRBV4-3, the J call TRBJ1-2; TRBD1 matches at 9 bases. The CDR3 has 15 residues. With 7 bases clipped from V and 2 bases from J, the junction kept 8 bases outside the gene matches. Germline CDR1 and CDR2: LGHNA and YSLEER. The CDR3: CASTLSGQGNYGYTF. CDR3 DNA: TGCGCCAGCACACTTTCGGGACAGGGAAACTATGGCTACACCTTC.

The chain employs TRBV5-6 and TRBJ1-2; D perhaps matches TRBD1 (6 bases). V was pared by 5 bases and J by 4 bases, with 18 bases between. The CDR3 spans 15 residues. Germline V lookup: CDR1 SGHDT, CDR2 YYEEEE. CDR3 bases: TGTGCCAGCAGTCCATCCCCTACAGGGATCTATGGCTACACCTTC. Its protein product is CASSPSPTGIYGYTF.

CDR3 coding DNA: TGTGCCAGCAGTTTACTCAATAGAGGACAGGGGATTAATTCACCCCTCCACTTT. Translation: CASSLLNRGQGINSPLHF. The chain has TRBV27 and TRBJ1-6; 9 nucleotides align to TRBD1. Looked up from germline, CDR1 is MNHEY and CDR2 is SMNVEV (reference sequence). Losses at the gene ends were 2 bases for V and 6 bases for J; bases not matched to a gene: 11. This CDR3 is built from 18 residues.

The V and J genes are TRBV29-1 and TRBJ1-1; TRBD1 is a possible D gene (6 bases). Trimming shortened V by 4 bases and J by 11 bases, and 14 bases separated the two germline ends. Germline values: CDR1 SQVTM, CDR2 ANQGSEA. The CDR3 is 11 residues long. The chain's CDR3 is CSVGLTGRAFF. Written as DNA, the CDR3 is TGCAGCGTTGGGCTTACAGGGCGGGCTTTCTTT.

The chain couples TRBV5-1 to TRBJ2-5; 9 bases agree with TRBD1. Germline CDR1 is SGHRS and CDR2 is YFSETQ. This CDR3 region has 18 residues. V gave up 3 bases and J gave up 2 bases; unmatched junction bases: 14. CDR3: CASSYPRYRDREQETQYF. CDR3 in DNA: TGCGCCAGCAGCTACCCTCGGTACCGGGACAGGGAACAAGAGACCCAGTACTTC. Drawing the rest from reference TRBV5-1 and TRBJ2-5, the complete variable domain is KAGVTQTPRYLIKTRGQQVTLSCSPISGHRSVSWYQQTPGQGLQFLFEYFSETQRNKGNFPGRFSGRQFSNSRSEMNVSTLELGDSALYLCASSYPRYRDREQETQYFGPGTRLLVL.

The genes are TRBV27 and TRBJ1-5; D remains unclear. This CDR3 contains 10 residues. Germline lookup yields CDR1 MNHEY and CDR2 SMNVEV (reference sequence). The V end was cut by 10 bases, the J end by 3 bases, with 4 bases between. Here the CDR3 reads CAIHNQPQHF. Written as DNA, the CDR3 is TGTGCCATCCACAATCAGCCCCAGCATTTT.